This T cell receptor beta chain is drawn from a study of blood T cell repertoires in COVID-19. Study details: The samples span acute and convalescent COVID-19 from the United States, Italy and Spain. PBMCs, B-cell-depleted T cells, or T cells were the source of the cDNA or gDNA that made up the material.

Per the original methods: Reference gene primer amplification gave nucleated cell count estimates. Sequenced by immunoSEQ multiplex PCR; TCRdb stores in-frame clones only, minus some. That table gives V, J and clone size, and the DNA gave D and trimming. This table has fewer than 200,000 clones, about 90% appearing once. CDR1 KGHSH and CDR2 LQKENI come from the germline V gene. V was pared by 4 bases and J by 4 bases, with 4 bases of the junction left unmatched. CDR3 length equals 15 residues. Seattle patients were enrolled during active infection and followed longitudinally. Sequencing was done on a sample of peripheral blood. The sequence was collected from a man aged 25-45 years with COVID-19, enrolled during active disease. The chain recombines TRBV18 with TRBJ1-4, with 9 bases matching TRBD1. CDR3 amino acids: CASSLWTGDNEKLFF. The CDR3 nucleotides read TGTGCCAGCTCACTTTGGACAGGGGATAATGAAAAACTGTTTTTT.